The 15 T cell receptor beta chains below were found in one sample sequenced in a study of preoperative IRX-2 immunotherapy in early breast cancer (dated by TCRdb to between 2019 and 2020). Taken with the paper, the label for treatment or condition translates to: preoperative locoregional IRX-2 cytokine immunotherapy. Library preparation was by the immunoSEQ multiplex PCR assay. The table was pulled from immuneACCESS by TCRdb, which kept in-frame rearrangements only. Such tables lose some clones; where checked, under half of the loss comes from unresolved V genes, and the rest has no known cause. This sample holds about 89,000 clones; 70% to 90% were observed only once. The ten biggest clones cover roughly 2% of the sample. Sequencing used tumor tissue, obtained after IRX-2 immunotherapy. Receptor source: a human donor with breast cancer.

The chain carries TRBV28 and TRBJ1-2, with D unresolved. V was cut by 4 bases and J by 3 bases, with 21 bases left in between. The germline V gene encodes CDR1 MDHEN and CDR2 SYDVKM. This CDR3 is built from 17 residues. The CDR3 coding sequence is TGTGCCAGCAGTTCACCGTCCGCAGGACGAGTGTACTATGGCTACACCTTC. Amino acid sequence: CASSSPSAGRVYYGYTF.

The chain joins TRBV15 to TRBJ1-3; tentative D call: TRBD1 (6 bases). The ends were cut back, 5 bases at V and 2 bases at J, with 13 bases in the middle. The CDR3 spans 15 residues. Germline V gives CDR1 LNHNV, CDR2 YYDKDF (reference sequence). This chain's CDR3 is CATSPSAGAGNTIYF. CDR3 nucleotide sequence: TGTGCCACCAGCCCAAGCGCAGGGGCTGGAAACACCATATATTTT.

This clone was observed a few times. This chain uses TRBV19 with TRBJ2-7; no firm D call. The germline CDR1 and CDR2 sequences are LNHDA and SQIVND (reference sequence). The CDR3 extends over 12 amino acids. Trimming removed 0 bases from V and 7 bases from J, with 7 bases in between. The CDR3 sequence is CASSIDQVEQYF. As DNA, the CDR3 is TGTGCCAGTAGTATAGATCAGGTTGAGCAGTACTTC.

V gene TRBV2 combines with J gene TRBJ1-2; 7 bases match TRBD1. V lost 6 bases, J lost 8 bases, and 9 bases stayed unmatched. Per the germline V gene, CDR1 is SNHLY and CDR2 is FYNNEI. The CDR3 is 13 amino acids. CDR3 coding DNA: TGTGCCAGCAGAGTTAGGACAGGTGCGGGCTACACCTTC. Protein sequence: CASRVRTGAGYTF. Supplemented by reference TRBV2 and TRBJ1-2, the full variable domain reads EPEVTQTPSHQVTQMGQEVILRCVPISNHLYFYWYRQILGQKVEFLVSFYNNEISEKSEIFDDQFSVERPDGSNFTLKIRSTKLEDSAMYFCASRVRTGAGYTFGSGTRLTVV.

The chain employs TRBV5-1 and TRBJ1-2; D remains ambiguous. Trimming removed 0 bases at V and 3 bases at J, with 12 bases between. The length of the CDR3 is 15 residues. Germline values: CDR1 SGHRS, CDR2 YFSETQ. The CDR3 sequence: CASSLGAQGDYGYTF. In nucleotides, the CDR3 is TGCGCCAGCAGCTTGGGCGCCCAAGGAGACTATGGCTACACCTTC.

The CDR3 nucleotides read TGCGCCAGCAGTGGGGACGCCGGGAACACCGGGGAGCTGTTTTTT. It yields the protein CASSGDAGNTGELFF. The chain couples TRBV10-1 to TRBJ2-2; TRBD1 or TRBD2 may be the D gene (5 bases each). Germline V gene lookup returns CDR1 WNHNN and CDR2 SYGVQD (reference sequence). This CDR3 is 15 amino acids long. V was pared by 4 bases and J by 1 base, with 10 bases between.

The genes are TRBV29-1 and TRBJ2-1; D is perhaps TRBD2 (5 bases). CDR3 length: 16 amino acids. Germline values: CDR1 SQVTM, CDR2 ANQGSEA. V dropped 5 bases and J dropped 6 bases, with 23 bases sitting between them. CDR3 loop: CSVSPPGLATVNEQFF. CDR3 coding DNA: TGCAGCGTTTCGCCCCCCGGGTTAGCGACTGTCAATGAGCAGTTCTTC.

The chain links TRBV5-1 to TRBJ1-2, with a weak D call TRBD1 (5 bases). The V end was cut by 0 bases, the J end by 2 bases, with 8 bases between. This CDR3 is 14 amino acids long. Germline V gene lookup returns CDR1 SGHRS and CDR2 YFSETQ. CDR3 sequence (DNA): TGCGCCAGCAGCTTGGTTGGGACGAACTATGGCTACACCTTC. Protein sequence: CASSLVGTNYGYTF.

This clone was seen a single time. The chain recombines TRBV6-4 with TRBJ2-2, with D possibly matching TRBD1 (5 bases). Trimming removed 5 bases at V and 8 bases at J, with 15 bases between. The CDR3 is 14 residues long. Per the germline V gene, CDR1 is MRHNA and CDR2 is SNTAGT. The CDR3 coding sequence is TGTGCCAGCAGTTACCGCAGGGCTTTAGGGGAGCTGTTTTTT. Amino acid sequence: CASSYRRALGELFF.

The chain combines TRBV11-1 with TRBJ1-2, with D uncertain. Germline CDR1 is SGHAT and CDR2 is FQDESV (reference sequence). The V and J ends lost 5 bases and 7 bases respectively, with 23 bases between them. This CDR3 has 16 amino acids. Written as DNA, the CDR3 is TGTGCCAGCAGCCCCCTCGCCGCCGGATTCATATCTGGCTACACCTTC. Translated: CASSPLAAGFISGYTF.

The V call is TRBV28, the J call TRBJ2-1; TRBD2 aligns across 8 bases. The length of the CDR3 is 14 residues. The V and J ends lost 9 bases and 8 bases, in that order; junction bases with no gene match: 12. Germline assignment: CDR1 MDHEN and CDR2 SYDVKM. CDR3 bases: TGTGCCAGTACAAGCGGGGGACCCAGGGATGAGCAGTTCTTC. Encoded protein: CASTSGGPRDEQFF.

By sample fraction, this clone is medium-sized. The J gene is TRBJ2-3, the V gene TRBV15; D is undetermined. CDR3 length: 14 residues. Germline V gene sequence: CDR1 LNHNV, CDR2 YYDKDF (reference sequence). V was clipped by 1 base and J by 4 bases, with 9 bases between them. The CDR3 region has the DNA TGTGCCACCAGCAGAGTTGGAGATTCAGATACGCAGTATTTT. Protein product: CATSRVGDSDTQYF. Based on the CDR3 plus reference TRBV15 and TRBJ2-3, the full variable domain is DAMVIQNPRYQVTQFGKPVTLSCSQTLNHNVMYWYQQKSSQAPKLLFHYYDKDFNNEADTPDNFQSRRPNTSFCFLDIRSPGLGDTAMYLCATSRVGDSDTQYFGPGTRLTVL.

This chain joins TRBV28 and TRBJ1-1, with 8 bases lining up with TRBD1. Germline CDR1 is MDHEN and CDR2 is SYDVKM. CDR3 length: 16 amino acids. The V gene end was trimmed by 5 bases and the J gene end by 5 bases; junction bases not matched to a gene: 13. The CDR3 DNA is TGTGCCAGCAGTCCGGGACAGGAAGCCTATTTTACTGAAGCTTTCTTT. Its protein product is CASSPGQEAYFTEAFF. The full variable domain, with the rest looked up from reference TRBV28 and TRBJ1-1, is DVKVTQSSRYLVKRTGEKVFLECVQDMDHENMFWYRQDPGLGLRLIYFSYDVKMKEKGDIPEGYSVSREKKERFSLILESASTNQTSMYLCASSPGQEAYFTEAFFGQGTRLTVV.

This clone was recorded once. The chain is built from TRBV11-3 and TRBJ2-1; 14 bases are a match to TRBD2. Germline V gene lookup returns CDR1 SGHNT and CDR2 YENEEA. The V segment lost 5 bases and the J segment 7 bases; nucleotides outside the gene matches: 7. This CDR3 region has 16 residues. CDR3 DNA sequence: TGTGCCAGCAGCCTAGGGACTAGCGGGGGAAGGAATGAGCAGTTCTTC. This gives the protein CASSLGTSGGRNEQFF.

The CDR3 sequence is CASSPRPLLRTEAFF. For the CDR3, the DNA is TGCGCCAGCAGCCCCCGACCCCTGTTAAGGACTGAAGCTTTCTTT. The rearrangement joins TRBV5-1 to TRBJ1-1; D unclear. The CDR3 is made up of 15 amino acids. Germline-derived CDR1 and CDR2 are SGHRS and YFSETQ. Trimming shortened V by 4 bases and J by 5 bases, and 18 bases separated the two germline ends.